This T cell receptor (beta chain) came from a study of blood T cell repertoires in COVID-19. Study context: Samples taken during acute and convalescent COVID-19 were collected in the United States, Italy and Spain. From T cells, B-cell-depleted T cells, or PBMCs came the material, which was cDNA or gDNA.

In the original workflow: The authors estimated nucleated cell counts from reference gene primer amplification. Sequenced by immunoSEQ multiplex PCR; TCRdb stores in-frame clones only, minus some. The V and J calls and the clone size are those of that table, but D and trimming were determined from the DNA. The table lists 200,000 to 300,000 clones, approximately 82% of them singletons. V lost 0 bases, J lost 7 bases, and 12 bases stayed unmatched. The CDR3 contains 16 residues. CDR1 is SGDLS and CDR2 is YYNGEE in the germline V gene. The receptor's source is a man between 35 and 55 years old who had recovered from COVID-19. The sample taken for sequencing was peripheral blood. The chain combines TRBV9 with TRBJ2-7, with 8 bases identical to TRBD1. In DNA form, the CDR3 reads TGTGCCAGCAGCGTAGAAATCGGACAGGGAAATGGGGAGCAGTACTTC. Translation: CASSVEIGQGNGEQYF.